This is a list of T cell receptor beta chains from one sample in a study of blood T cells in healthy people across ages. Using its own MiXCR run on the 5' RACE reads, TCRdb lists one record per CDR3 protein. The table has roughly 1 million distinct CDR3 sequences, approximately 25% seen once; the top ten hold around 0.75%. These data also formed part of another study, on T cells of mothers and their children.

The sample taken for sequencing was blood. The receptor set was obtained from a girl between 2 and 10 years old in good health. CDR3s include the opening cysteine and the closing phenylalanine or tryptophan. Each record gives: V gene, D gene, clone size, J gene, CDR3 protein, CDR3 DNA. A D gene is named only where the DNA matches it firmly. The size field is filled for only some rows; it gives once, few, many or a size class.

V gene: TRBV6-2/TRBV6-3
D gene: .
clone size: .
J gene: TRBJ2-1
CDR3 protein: CASSYFGATESYNEQFF
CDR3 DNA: TGTGCCAGCAGTTACTTTGGGGCGACAGAGTCCTACAATGAGCAGTTCTTC

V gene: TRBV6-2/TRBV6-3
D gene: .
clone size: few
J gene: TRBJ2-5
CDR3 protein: CASGAQPDQYF
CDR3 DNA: TGTGCCAGCGGTGCCCAACCGGACCAGTACTTC

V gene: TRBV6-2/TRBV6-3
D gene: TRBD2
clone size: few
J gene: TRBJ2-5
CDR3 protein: CASRSSGGYQETQYF
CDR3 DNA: TGTGCCAGCAGATCTAGCGGGGGATATCAAGAGACCCAGTACTTC

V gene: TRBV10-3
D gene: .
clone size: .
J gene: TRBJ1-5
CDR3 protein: CATKLTGTPDQPQHF
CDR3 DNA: TGTGCCACCAAGCTCACCGGGACTCCGGATCAGCCCCAGCATTTT

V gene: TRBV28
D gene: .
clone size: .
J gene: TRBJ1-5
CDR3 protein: CASIRGLGNQPQHF
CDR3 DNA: TGTGCCAGCATTCGGGGACTGGGCAATCAGCCCCAGCATTTT

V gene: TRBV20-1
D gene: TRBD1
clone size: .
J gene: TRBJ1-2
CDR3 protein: CSARESTGGYGYTF
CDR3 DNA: TGCAGTGCTAGAGAGTCAACAGGGGGCTATGGCTACACCTTC

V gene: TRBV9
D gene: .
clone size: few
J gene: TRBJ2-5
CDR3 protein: CASSVVGAGGTQGTQYF
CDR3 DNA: TGTGCCAGCAGCGTAGTAGGTGCCGGGGGTACCCAAGGGACCCAGTACTTC

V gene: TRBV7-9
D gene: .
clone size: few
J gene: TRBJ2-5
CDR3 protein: CASSLEVAVEFF
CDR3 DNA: TGTGCCAGCAGCTTAGAGGTAGCGGTAGAGTTCTTC

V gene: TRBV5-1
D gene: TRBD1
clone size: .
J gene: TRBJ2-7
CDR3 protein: CASSPRDSPTTYEQYF
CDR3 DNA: TGCGCCAGCAGCCCTAGGGACAGCCCTACCACCTACGAGCAGTACTTC

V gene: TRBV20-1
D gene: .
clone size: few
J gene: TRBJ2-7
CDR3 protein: CSARDIQRVSEQYF
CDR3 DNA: TGCAGTGCTAGAGATATCCAGCGGGTCTCCGAGCAGTACTTC

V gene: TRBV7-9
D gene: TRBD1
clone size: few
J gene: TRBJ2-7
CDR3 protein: CASSQQGGYEQYF
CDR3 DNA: TGTGCCAGCAGCCAACAGGGGGGATACGAGCAGTACTTC

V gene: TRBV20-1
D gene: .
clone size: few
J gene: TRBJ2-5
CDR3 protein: CSADTSYKETQYF
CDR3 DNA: TGCAGTGCCGACACTTCTTACAAAGAGACCCAGTACTTC

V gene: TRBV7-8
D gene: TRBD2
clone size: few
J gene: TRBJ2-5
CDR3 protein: CASSLEAAGVGETQYF
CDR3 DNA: TGTGCCAGCAGCTTAGAAGCAGCGGGAGTAGGGGAGACCCAGTACTTC

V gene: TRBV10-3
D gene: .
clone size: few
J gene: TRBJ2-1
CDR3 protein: CAISVPAGPYNEQFF
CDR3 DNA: TGTGCCATCAGTGTTCCCGCGGGCCCCTACAATGAGCAGTTCTTC

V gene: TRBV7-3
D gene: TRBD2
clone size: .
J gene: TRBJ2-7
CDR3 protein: CASSLRGGDEQYF
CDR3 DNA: TGTGCCAGCAGCTTAAGGGGGGGGGACGAGCAGTACTTC

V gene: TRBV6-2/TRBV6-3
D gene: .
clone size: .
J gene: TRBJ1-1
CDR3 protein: CASSRQSVAFF
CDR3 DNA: TGTGCCAGCAGCCGGCAATCTGTGGCTTTCTTT

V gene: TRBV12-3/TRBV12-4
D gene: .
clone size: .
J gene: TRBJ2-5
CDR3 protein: CASKDRYQETQYF
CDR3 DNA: TGTGCCAGCAAAGACAGGTACCAAGAGACCCAGTACTTC

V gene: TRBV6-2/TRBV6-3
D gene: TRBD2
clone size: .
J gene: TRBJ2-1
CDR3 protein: CASSYDGLAGMNEQFF
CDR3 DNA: TGTGCCAGCAGTTACGATGGACTAGCGGGGATGAATGAGCAGTTCTTC

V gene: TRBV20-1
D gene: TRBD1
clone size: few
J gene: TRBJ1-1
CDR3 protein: CSTHGQGVTEAFF
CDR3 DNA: TGCAGTACCCACGGACAGGGCGTCACTGAAGCTTTCTTT

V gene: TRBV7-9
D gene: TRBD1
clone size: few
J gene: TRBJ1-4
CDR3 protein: CASSSGGITNEKLFF
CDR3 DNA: TGTGCCAGCAGCTCAGGGGGTATAACTAATGAAAAACTGTTTTTT

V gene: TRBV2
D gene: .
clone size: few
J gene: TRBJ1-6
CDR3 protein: CASRGVFGSPLHF
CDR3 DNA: TGTGCCAGCAGGGGGGTTTTTGGTTCACCCCTCCACTTT

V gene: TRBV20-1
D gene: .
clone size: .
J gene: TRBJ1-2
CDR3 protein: CSAAGEANYGYTF
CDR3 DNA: TGCAGTGCTGCAGGGGAAGCAAACTATGGCTACACCTTC

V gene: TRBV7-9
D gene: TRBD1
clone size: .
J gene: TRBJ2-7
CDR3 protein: CASSPTGKVYEQYF
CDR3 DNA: TGTGCCAGCAGCCCGACAGGGAAAGTCTACGAGCAGTACTTC

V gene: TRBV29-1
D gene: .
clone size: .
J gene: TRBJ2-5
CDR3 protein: CSVEGRGRQETQYF
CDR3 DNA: TGCAGCGTTGAGGGGAGGGGGCGCCAGGAGACCCAGTACTTC

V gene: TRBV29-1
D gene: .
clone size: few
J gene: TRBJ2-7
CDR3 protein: CSVPLGIHEQYF
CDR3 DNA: TGCAGCGTTCCACTAGGAATCCACGAGCAGTACTTC

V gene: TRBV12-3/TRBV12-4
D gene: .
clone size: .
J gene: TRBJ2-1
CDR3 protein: CASSLGLVYNEQFF
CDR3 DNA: TGTGCCAGCAGTTTAGGTCTCGTATACAATGAGCAGTTCTTC

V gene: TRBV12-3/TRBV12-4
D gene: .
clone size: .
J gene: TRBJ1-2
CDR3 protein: CASSPSMEGRRNGYTF
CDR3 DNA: TGTGCCAGCAGCCCTAGCATGGAGGGCAGAAGGAATGGCTACACCTTC

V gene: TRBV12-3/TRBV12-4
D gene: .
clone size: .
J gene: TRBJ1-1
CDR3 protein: CASSFKGMNTEAFF
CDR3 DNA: TGTGCCAGCAGTTTTAAAGGCATGAACACTGAAGCTTTCTTT

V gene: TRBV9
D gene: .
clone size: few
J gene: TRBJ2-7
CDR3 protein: CASSVAEAGTYEQYF
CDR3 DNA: TGTGCCAGCAGCGTAGCTGAAGCCGGTACCTACGAGCAGTACTTC

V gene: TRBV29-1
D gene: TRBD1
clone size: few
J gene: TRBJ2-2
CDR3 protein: CSAETGTANTGELFF
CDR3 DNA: TGCAGCGCGGAAACTGGGACAGCGAACACCGGGGAGCTGTTTTTT

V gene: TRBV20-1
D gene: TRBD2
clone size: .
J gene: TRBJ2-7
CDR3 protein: CSARERSSGRFYEQYF
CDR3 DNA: TGCAGTGCTAGAGAGAGGTCTAGCGGGAGATTTTACGAGCAGTACTTC

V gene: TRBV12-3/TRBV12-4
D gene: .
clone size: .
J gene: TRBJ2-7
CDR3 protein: CASSLAKAWGSYEQYF
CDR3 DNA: TGTGCCAGCAGTTTAGCAAAGGCTTGGGGTTCGTACGAGCAGTACTTC

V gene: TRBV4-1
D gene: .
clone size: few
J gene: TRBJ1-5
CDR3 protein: CASSQVQSVGGPQHF
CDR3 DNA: TGCGCCAGCAGCCAGGTACAGTCCGTCGGGGGGCCCCAGCATTTT

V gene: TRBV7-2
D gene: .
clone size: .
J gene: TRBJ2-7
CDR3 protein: CASSPEASDYEQYF
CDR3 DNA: TGTGCCAGCAGCCCAGAAGCTTCCGATTACGAGCAGTACTTC

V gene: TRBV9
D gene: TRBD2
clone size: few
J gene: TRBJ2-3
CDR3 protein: CASSVGLAVWEDTQYF
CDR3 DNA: TGTGCCAGCAGCGTAGGACTAGCGGTATGGGAAGATACGCAGTATTTT

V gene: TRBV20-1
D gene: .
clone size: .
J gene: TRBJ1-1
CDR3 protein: CSAILRQMEAGAFF
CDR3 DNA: TGCAGTGCTATCCTTCGACAGATGGAGGCGGGAGCTTTCTTT

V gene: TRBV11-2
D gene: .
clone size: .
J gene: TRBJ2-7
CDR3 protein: CASSPGLPSSYEQYF
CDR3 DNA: TGTGCCAGCAGCCCGGGACTCCCGAGCTCCTACGAGCAGTACTTC

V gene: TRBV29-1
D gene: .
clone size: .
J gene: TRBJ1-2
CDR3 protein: CSVEVRDRGSGYTF
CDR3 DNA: TGCAGCGTTGAGGTCAGGGATAGAGGAAGTGGCTACACCTTC

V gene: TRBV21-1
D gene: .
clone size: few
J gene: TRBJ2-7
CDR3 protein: CASSLSPRQGHYHLSYEQYF
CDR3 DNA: TGTGCCAGCAGCCTCTCGCCGAGGCAGGGGCACTACCATTTGTCCTACGAGCAGTACTTC

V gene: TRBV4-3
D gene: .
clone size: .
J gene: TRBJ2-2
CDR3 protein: CASSPLSAGELFF
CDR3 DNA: TGCGCCAGCAGCCCCCTTTCTGCCGGGGAGCTGTTTTTT

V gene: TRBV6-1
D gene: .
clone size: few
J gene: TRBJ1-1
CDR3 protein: CASSEIILGTEAFF
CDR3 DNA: TGTGCCAGCAGTGAAATCATTCTCGGGACTGAAGCTTTCTTT

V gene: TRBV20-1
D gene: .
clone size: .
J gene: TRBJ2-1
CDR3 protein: CSARDGRNGDNEQFF
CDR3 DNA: TGCAGTGCTAGAGACGGGAGAAACGGGGACAATGAGCAGTTCTTC